What follows are 3 T cell receptor beta chains derived from one specimen sequenced in a study of shared clonotypes between healthy human individuals. Naive CD8 cells comprised CD45RO-negative, CCR7-positively selected cells, excluding terminally differentiated effector memory CD45RA+ cells. The assay was immunoSEQ multiplex PCR, and TCRdb's table has in-frame clones only and misses some. The table lists about 680,000 clones, roughly 94% of them singletons, with 24% in the top ten. Specimen: naive CD8+ T cells sorted from blood. The receptor set was obtained from a man aged 25 to 40 in good health.

J is TRBJ2-4 and V is TRBV7-8, with D tentatively TRBD1 (6 bases). Per germline, CDR1 SGHVS and CDR2 FQNEAQ. CDR3 length: 17 amino acids. The V and J ends lost 0 bases and 3 bases respectively, with 15 bases between them. The CDR3 DNA follows: TGTGCCAGCAGCTTAGCGCGGGCAGGGGCCCTCAAAAACATTCAGTACTTC. Translation: CASSLARAGALKNIQYF.

The table lists this clone with a count of one. Different DNA sequences within this sample yield the same CDR3. This chain uses TRBV27 with TRBJ2-2; D call uncertain. This CDR3 region has 12 residues. The V end lost 5 bases, the J end lost 2 bases, and 3 bases lay between the germline ends. Germline V gene data show CDR1 as MNHEY and CDR2 as SMNVEV (reference sequence). The chain's CDR3 is CASSPNTGELFF. CDR3 nucleotides: TGTGCCAGCAGTCCAAACACCGGGGAGCTGTTTTTT.

The V gene is TRBV2, the J gene TRBJ1-1; D call uncertain. Trimming stripped 3 bases from V and 5 bases from J, with 13 bases between. The CDR3 spans 14 residues. Per germline, CDR1 SNHLY and CDR2 FYNNEI. CDR3 DNA sequence: TGTGCCAGCAGTGATAGTTCGGGGTTGACTGAAGCTTTCTTT. Protein product: CASSDSSGLTEAFF.